What follows are 17 T cell receptor beta chains derived from one specimen sequenced in a study of shared clonotypes between healthy human individuals. Libraries were prepared by immunoSEQ multiplex PCR; TCRdb keeps only in-frame clonotypes and omits some of them. The data hold roughly 1.4 million clones, with around 98.5% observed a single time. What was sequenced was naive CD4+ T cells sorted from blood. The sample's subset: CD45RA+ positively selected. These receptors were obtained from a man under 40 in good health.

V is TRBV5-4 and J is TRBJ2-7, with 7 bases aligning to TRBD2. The CDR3 has 17 amino acids. Germline CDR1 and CDR2: SGHNT and YYREEE (reference sequence). The V gene end was trimmed by 0 bases and the J gene end by 2 bases; junction bases not matched to a gene: 11. This chain's CDR3 is CASSLAFGSGAAYEQYF. CDR3 DNA sequence: TGTGCCAGCAGCTTGGCTTTTGGAAGCGGGGCAGCCTACGAGCAGTACTTC.

About this clone: Other DNA sequences in this specimen translate into the identical CDR3. V and J are TRBV7-9 and TRBJ2-5; D remains ambiguous. Germline V lookup: CDR1 SEHNR, CDR2 FQNEAQ (reference sequence). The CDR3 length is 12 residues. The germline V and J ends were trimmed by 1 base and 4 bases, with 4 bases remaining between them. The chain's CDR3 is CASSLGRETQYF. CDR3 bases: TGTGCCAGCAGCTTAGGCCGAGAGACCCAGTACTTC.

This chain joins TRBV9 and TRBJ1-1; D remains unclear. The length of the CDR3 is 17 residues. In germline, CDR1 is SGDLS, CDR2 YYNGEE. Trimming removed 3 bases at V and 2 bases at J, with 20 bases between. In DNA, the CDR3 is TGTGCCAGCAGCGCAGGACCCTTGGGAAAGCCAAACACTGAAGCTTTCTTT. Encoded protein: CASSAGPLGKPNTEAFF.

The CDR3 here is CASRPNLGTHLVTDTQYF. The CDR3 nucleotides are TGTGCCAGCAGACCGAACCTCGGGACTCACCTAGTCACAGATACGCAGTATTTT. V and J are TRBV11-2 and TRBJ2-3; tentatively, D is TRBD2 (6 bases). The CDR3 loop spans 18 amino acids. The V end lost 6 bases, the J end lost 2 bases, and 24 bases lay between the germline ends. CDR1 and CDR2 from the germline V gene are SGHAT and FQNNGV.

J is TRBJ1-4 and V is TRBV28; the match to TRBD1 covers 12 bases. V lost 6 bases to trimming and J lost 10 bases; unmatched junction nucleotides: 12. The germline gives CDR1 MDHEN, CDR2 SYDVKM. The CDR3 sequence is 16 residues long. DNA for the CDR3: TGTGCCAGCAGCCTACCTCCGGGACAGGGGGCAGGAAAACTGTTTTTT. Protein sequence: CASSLPPGQGAGKLFF. The full variable domain, rest sourced from reference TRBV28 and TRBJ1-4, is DVKVTQSSRYLVKRTGEKVFLECVQDMDHENMFWYRQDPGLGLRLIYFSYDVKMKEKGDIPEGYSVSREKKERFSLILESASTNQTSMYLCASSLPPGQGAGKLFFGSGTQLSVL.

The chain couples TRBV25-1 to TRBJ2-2; 7 nucleotides line up with TRBD1. The V gene end was trimmed by 3 bases and the J gene end by 5 bases; junction bases not matched to a gene: 6. The CDR3 sequence is 15 residues long. Germline CDR1 MGHDK, CDR2 SYGVNS. This chain's CDR3 is CASSEARGRTGELFF. CDR3 DNA sequence: TGTGCCAGCAGTGAGGCGAGGGGGCGGACCGGGGAGCTGTTTTTT.

This rearrangement joins TRBV19 to TRBJ2-4, with 7 bases aligning to TRBD1. Germline trimming cut 5 bases from V and 1 base from J; bases unmatched to any gene: 8. This CDR3 contains 16 residues. CDR1 is LNHDA and CDR2 is SQIVND in the germline V gene (reference sequence). CDR3 DNA sequence: TGTGCCAGTAGTCCTAGACAGGGACCCGCCAAAAACATTCAGTACTTC. It translates to CASSPRQGPAKNIQYF.

J is TRBJ2-2 and V is TRBV19; 7 positions match TRBD2. Per germline, CDR1 LNHDA and CDR2 SQIVND (reference sequence). The CDR3 runs 19 residues. Germline trimming cut 8 bases from V and 6 bases from J; bases unmatched to any gene: 24. This CDR3 reads CASSLGEWRETRRAGELFF. The CDR3 DNA reads TGTGCCAGTTCCTTGGGGGAGTGGCGGGAGACGCGGAGAGCCGGGGAGCTGTTTTTT.

The chain uses TRBV15 and TRBJ2-3, with 7 bases fitting TRBD2. Germline V gives CDR1 LNHNV, CDR2 YYDKDF (reference sequence). The CDR3 is made up of 17 amino acids. Trimming took 0 bases from V and 0 from J; bases not matched to a gene: 6. The CDR3 loop is CATSRDGRPTSTDTQYF. CDR3 bases: TGTGCCACCAGCAGAGACGGGAGGCCCACTAGCACAGATACGCAGTATTTT.

CDR3 residues: CASSPDIIGAGNYEQYF. The CDR3 DNA reads TGTGCCAGCAGCCCAGATATAATTGGGGCGGGGAACTACGAGCAGTACTTC. The gene calls are TRBV7-8 and TRBJ2-7; D perhaps matches TRBD2 (6 bases). This CDR3 is built from 17 residues. CDR1 and CDR2 from the germline V gene are SGHVS and FQNEAQ. V lost 5 bases and J 3 bases, leaving 23 bases between the germline ends.

The chain employs TRBV7-6 and TRBJ2-3; 8 bases line up with TRBD2. CDR3 length: 16 residues. Germline V gene lookup returns CDR1 SGHVS and CDR2 FNYEAQ. Unmatched junction bases numbered 7, after V lost 5 bases and J lost 0 bases. The CDR3, as DNA: TGTGCCAGCAGCCCTCAGGGACTAGAGAGCACAGATACGCAGTATTTT. This gives the protein CASSPQGLESTDTQYF.

The V call is TRBV27, the J call TRBJ2-7; possibly TRBD1 for D (6 bases). Trimming took 2 bases from V and 3 from J, leaving 14 bases between them. The germline V gene has CDR1 MNHEY and CDR2 SMNVEV (reference sequence). CDR3 length: 15 residues. CDR3 nucleotide sequence: TGTGCCAGCAGTTTAAAGGCAGGGGCGTACTACGAGCAGTACTTC. Translating it yields CASSLKAGAYYEQYF.

The rearrangement joins TRBV7-2 to TRBJ2-2; D may be TRBD1 (6 bases). V was shortened by 5 bases and J by 4 bases, with 11 bases between the two germline ends. Germline V gene data show CDR1 as SGHTA and CDR2 as FQGNSA. The CDR3 contains 14 residues. CDR3 in amino acids: CASSIDRSTGELFF. As DNA, the CDR3 is TGTGCCAGCAGCATCGACAGGAGCACCGGGGAGCTGTTTTTT. The full variable domain, with the rest looked up from reference TRBV7-2 and TRBJ2-2, is GAGVSQSPSNKVTEKGKDVELRCDPISGHTALYWYRQSLGQGLEFLIYFQGNSAPDKSGLPSDRFSAERTGGSVSTLTIQRTQQEDSAVYLCASSIDRSTGELFFGEGSRLTVL.

This chain links TRBV19 with TRBJ2-5; 9 bases map to TRBD1. Germline CDR1 reads LNHDA; CDR2 reads SQIVND (reference sequence). J lost 4 bases, V lost 5 bases, and 8 bases had no gene match. The CDR3 consists of 15 residues. CDR3 residues: CASSGNRGRRETQYF. The CDR3 DNA follows: TGTGCCAGTAGTGGTAACAGGGGGCGGCGAGAGACCCAGTACTTC. Looking up the rest from reference TRBV19 and TRBJ2-5 gives the full variable domain: DGGITQSPKYLFRKEGQNVTLSCEQNLNHDAMYWYRQDPGQGLRLIYYSQIVNDFQKGDIAEGYSVSREKKESFPLTVTSAQKNPTAFYLCASSGNRGRRETQYFGPGTRLLVL.

The chain employs TRBV5-1 and TRBJ2-7, with 7 bases fitting TRBD1. The CDR3 has 13 amino acids. After removal of 5 bases from V and 3 bases from J, the junction contained 5 bases not matched to a gene. CDR1 is SGHRS, CDR2 YFSETQ, per germline. The DNA for the CDR3 is TGCGCCAGCAGACTCGGACAGGTCTACGAGCAGTACTTC. Protein: CASRLGQVYEQYF.

Note on this clone: Within the sample, other DNA sequences also encode this same CDR3. The chain combines TRBV25-1 with TRBJ2-7; D is ambiguous. From germline, CDR1 is MGHDK and CDR2 SYGVNS. Trimming pared 5 bases from V and 4 bases from J, leaving 6 bases between. The CDR3 contains 11 residues. CDR3 in DNA: TGTGCCAGCAGTTTAGGATACGAGCAGTACTTC. This encodes CASSLGYEQYF.

V gene TRBV2 combines with J gene TRBJ2-7, with D perhaps TRBD2 (5 bases). CDR1 is SNHLY and CDR2 is FYNNEI in the germline V gene. The CDR3 totals 14 residues. The V gene lost 4 bases and the J gene lost 1 base, with 11 bases spanning the gap. The chain's CDR3 is CASSGRRESYEQYF. The CDR3 nucleotides read TGTGCCAGCAGTGGAAGAAGGGAGTCCTACGAGCAGTACTTC.